Listed below are T cell receptor beta chains from one sample, sequenced in a study of blood T cell repertoires in COVID-19. Here immunoSEQ multiplex PCR was the method, and the copy in TCRdb shows in-frame clones only, minus some. This table has about 260,000 clones, 70% to 90% appearing once. Material: peripheral blood. These receptors were collected from a man between 60 and 75 years old who had recovered from COVID-19. CDR3s include the opening cysteine and the closing phenylalanine or tryptophan. Each record gives: CDR3 protein, J gene, V gene.

CDR3 protein: CASSLGLAGVRGDTQYF; J gene: TRBJ2-3; V gene: TRBV7-9
CDR3 protein: CASRIPSQGYSPLHF; J gene: TRBJ1-6; V gene: TRBV28
CDR3 protein: CASSSGLAGGPRETQYF; J gene: TRBJ2-5; V gene: TRBV5-1
CDR3 protein: CASRETGDYEQYF; J gene: TRBJ2-7; V gene: TRBV12-3/TRBV12-4
CDR3 protein: CASLLRESTDTQYF; J gene: TRBJ2-3; V gene: TRBV7-8
CDR3 protein: CASSQGRGRYEQYF; J gene: TRBJ2-7; V gene: TRBV4-1
CDR3 protein: CASRDNIMNTEAFF; J gene: TRBJ1-1; V gene: TRBV19
CDR3 protein: CASRTSGRNEQFF; J gene: TRBJ2-1; V gene: TRBV12-3/TRBV12-4
CDR3 protein: CASSLPGQVREKLFF; J gene: TRBJ1-4; V gene: TRBV18
CDR3 protein: CASSQGGQPTDTQYF; J gene: TRBJ2-3; V gene: TRBV4-2
CDR3 protein: CATSDTRTGERNEQFF; J gene: TRBJ2-1; V gene: TRBV24-1
CDR3 protein: CASSFRQKPYEQYF; J gene: TRBJ2-7; V gene: TRBV13
CDR3 protein: CASSLRSQGSNQPQHF; J gene: TRBJ1-5; V gene: TRBV7-2
CDR3 protein: CAISGRANTEAFF; J gene: TRBJ1-1; V gene: TRBV10-3
CDR3 protein: CASSPKSGTLTEAFF; J gene: TRBJ1-1; V gene: TRBV9
CDR3 protein: CASSQTGNTIYF; J gene: TRBJ1-3; V gene: TRBV11-2
CDR3 protein: CASSTTGGVRTQYF; J gene: TRBJ2-5; V gene: TRBV6-5
CDR3 protein: CASSLVSRDYGYTF; J gene: TRBJ1-2; V gene: TRBV7-8
CDR3 protein: CASSSRQGLGGYTF; J gene: TRBJ1-2; V gene: TRBV18
CDR3 protein: CASGQTYSNQPQHF; J gene: TRBJ1-5; V gene: TRBV27
CDR3 protein: CAWSVGTGRPYEQYF; J gene: TRBJ2-7; V gene: TRBV30
CDR3 protein: CATSDLPAGGTDTQYF; J gene: TRBJ2-3; V gene: TRBV24-1
CDR3 protein: CASSIGGGPYNEQFF; J gene: TRBJ2-1; V gene: TRBV19
CDR3 protein: CASSLAGGGDTQYF; J gene: TRBJ2-3; V gene: TRBV7-2
CDR3 protein: CASSFSGTGVEKLFF; J gene: TRBJ1-4; V gene: TRBV5-8
CDR3 protein: CASSKAGRSLHF; J gene: TRBJ2-7; V gene: TRBV21-1
CDR3 protein: CASSDRTVMNTEAFF; J gene: TRBJ1-1; V gene: TRBV18
CDR3 protein: CASSLASGGNQPQHF; J gene: TRBJ1-5; V gene: TRBV5-1
CDR3 protein: CASSLAGLAGSGANVLTF; J gene: TRBJ2-6; V gene: TRBV5-4
CDR3 protein: CATSPPARGEADTQYF; J gene: TRBJ2-3; V gene: TRBV24-1
CDR3 protein: CASSLLGSVVNTEAFF; J gene: TRBJ1-1; V gene: TRBV5-6
CDR3 protein: CASSEGMRGQPQHF; J gene: TRBJ1-5; V gene: TRBV6-1
CDR3 protein: CASSTTFTTRDEQFF; J gene: TRBJ2-1; V gene: TRBV19
CDR3 protein: CASHETPGTAYEQYF; J gene: TRBJ2-7; V gene: TRBV5-1
CDR3 protein: CASGSGVEEKLFF; J gene: TRBJ1-4; V gene: TRBV7-9
CDR3 protein: CASSSQMTGISGYTF; J gene: TRBJ1-2; V gene: TRBV7-2
CDR3 protein: CASSEQGAQLREQYF; J gene: TRBJ2-7; V gene: TRBV2
CDR3 protein: CASSRTGAANYGYTF; J gene: TRBJ1-2; V gene: TRBV3-1/TRBV3-2
CDR3 protein: CASSLSSGLENIQYF; J gene: TRBJ2-4; V gene: TRBV27
CDR3 protein: CASSWTETGQSYGYTF; J gene: TRBJ1-2; V gene: TRBV5-1
CDR3 protein: CASSSSGGTNEKLFF; J gene: TRBJ1-4; V gene: TRBV5-1